This TCR beta chain was identified in a study of T cell responses to AZD1222 COVID-19 vaccine. Whole-study results and caveats: White British donors predominated, females outnumbered males, and clonal diversity was possibly underestimated. None of the repertoires were sampled until the peak T cell response had passed. Among vaccine-associated CD4 TCRs, coverage spanned spike, with dominance at 160-218 and 743-854. Unmutated variant regions reportedly attract nearly half of all spike-specific TCRs.

Concerning this clone itself: Its antigen is not identified.

Measured with immunoSEQ multiplex PCR; TCRdb has only the in-frame clones, and not every one. The repertoire holds 100,000 to 150,000 clones, with 70% to 90% as singletons. Germline V gene sequence: CDR1 LGHNA, CDR2 YSLEER. V gave up 5 bases and J gave up 2 bases, with 21 bases separating them. CDR3 size: 17 residues. This sequence was found in an adult in good health. This sequence joins TRBV4-3 and TRBJ1-2; D ambiguous. The sequenced sample was peripheral blood, obtained on day 0 of AZD1222 vaccination. The CDR3 loop reads CASSTLVGSEGNYGYTF. For the CDR3, the DNA is TGCGCCAGCAGCACCTTGGTGGGCTCCGAGGGCAACTATGGCTACACCTTC.